This T cell receptor (beta chain) was identified in a study of blood T cell repertoires in COVID-19. Study overall: Donors in the United States, Italy and Spain gave samples during acute or convalescent COVID-19. The cDNA or gDNA used as material had been derived from T cells, B-cell-depleted T cells, or PBMCs.

Germline lookup yields CDR1 MNHEY and CDR2 SVGEGT. The CDR3 is made up of 16 amino acids. Trimming pared 5 bases from V and 2 bases from J, leaving 17 bases between. Under the authors' procedure: Cell counts per sample came from amplifying reference gene primers. Data came from immunoSEQ multiplex PCR; TCRdb stores just in-frame clones and leaves some out. Clonal size and the V and J genes are those of that table, whereas D and trimming came from the DNA. This repertoire shows 150,000 to 200,000 clones, 78% found once; its top ten account for 2.5% to 3%. The V and J genes are TRBV6-2 or TRBV6-3 and TRBJ2-3, with a tentative D call TRBD1 (7 bases). This clonotype originated in a woman over 75 with active or convalescent COVID-19. The specimen sequenced was peripheral blood. The CDR3 DNA follows: TGTGCCAGCAGTGGCTCGACAGGGACTCACACAGATACGCAGTATTTT. Its protein product is CASSGSTGTHTDTQYF.